This T cell receptor beta chain appears in the sequencing data of a study of blood T cell repertoires in COVID-19. Per the germline V gene, CDR1 is KGHSH and CDR2 is LQKENI. This CDR3 comprises 15 residues. V trimming: 2 bases; J trimming: 5 bases; junction bases outside the gene matches: 6. Original analysis: Reference gene primer amplification yielded estimated nucleated cell counts. TCRdb keeps only in-frame clones here, not all; method: immunoSEQ multiplex PCR. V, J and clone size were drawn from that table, and D and trimming were deduced from the DNA. In the table there are about 88,000 clones, about 88% of which are singletons.

The TCR was taken from a woman of 80 years or more with acute or convalescent COVID-19. The chain is built from TRBV18 and TRBJ2-5; 9 bases are a match to TRBD2. Sequenced sample: peripheral blood. DNA for the CDR3: TGTGCCAGCTCACCAGTGGGACTAGCCCCGGAGACCCAGTACTTC. Translating gives CASSPVGLAPETQYF.